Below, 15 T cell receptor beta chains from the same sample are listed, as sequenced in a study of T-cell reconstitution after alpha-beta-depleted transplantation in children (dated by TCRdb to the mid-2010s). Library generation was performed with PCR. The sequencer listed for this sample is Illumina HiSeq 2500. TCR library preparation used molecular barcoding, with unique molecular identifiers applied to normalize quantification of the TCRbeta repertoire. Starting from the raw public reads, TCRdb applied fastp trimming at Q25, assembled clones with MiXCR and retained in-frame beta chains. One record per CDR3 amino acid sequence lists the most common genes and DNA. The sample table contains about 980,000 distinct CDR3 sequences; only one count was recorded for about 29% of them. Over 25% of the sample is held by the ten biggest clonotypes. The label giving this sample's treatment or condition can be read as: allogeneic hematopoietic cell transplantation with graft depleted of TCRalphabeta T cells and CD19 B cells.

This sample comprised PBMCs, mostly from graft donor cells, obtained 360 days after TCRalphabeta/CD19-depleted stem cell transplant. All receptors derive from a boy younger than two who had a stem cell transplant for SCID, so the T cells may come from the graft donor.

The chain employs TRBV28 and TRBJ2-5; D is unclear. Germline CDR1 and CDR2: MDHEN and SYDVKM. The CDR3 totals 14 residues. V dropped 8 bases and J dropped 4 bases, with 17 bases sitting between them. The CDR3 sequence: CASWPSYSGETQYF. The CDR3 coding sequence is TGTGCCAGCTGGCCCTCCTACTCAGGAGAGACCCAGTACTTC.

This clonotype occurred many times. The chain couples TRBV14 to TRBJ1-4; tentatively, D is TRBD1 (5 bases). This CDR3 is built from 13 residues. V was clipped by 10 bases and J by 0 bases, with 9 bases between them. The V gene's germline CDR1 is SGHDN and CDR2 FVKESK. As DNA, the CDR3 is TGTGCCACTTCAGGGCCAACTAATGAAAAACTGTTTTTT. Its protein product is CATSGPTNEKLFF.

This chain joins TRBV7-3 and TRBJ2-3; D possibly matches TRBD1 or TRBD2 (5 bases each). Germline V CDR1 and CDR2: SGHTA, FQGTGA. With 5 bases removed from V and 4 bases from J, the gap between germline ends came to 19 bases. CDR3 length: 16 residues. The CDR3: CASSPPGTAGADTQYF. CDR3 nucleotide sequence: TGTGCCAGCAGCCCTCCCGGGACGGCGGGTGCAGATACGCAGTATTTT.

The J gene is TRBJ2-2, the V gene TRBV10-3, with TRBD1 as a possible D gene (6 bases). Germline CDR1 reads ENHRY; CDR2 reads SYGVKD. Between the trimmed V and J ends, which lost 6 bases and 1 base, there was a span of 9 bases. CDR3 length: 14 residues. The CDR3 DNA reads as TGTGCCATCAGCCAGACAGGGAACACCGGGGAGCTGTTTTTT. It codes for CAISQTGNTGELFF.

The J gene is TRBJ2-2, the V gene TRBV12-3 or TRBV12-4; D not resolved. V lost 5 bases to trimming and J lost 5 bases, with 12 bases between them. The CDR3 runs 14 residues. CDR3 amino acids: CASSPSVRTGELFF. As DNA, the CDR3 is TGTGCCAGCAGTCCCTCTGTAAGAACCGGGGAGCTGTTTTTT.

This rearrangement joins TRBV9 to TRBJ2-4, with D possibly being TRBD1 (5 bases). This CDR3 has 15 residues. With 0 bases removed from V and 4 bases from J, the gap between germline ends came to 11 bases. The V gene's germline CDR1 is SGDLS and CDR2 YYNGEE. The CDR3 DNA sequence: TGTGCCAGCAGCGTAGAAGGGGCCCCTAAAAACATTCAGTACTTC. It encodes CASSVEGAPKNIQYF.

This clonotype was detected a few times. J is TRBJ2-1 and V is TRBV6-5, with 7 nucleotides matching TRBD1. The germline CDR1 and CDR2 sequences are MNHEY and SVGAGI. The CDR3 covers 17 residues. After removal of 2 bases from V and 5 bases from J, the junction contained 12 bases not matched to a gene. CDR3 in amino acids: CASSYPTSRGQNNEQFF. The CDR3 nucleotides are TGTGCCAGCAGTTACCCGACCTCTAGGGGGCAGAACAATGAGCAGTTCTTC.

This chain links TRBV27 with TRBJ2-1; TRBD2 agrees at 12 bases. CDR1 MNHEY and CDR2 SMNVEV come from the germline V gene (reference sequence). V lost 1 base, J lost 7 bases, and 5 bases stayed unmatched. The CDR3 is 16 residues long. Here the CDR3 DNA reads TGTGCCAGCAGTTTATTCCTAGCGGGGGGGCAAAATGAGCAGTTCTTC. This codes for CASSLFLAGGQNEQFF.

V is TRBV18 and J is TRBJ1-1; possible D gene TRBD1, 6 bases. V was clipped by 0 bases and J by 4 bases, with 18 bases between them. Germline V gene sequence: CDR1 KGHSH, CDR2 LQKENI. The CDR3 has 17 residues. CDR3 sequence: CASSPPPWSTGITEAFF. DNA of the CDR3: TGTGCCAGCTCACCACCCCCTTGGTCAACAGGGATCACTGAAGCTTTCTTT.

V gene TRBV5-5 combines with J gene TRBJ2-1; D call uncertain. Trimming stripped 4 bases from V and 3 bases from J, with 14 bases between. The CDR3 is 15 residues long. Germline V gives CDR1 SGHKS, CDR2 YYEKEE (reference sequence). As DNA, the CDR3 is TGTGCCAGCAGCGTGTTAGGTGGCGACTACAATGAGCAGTTCTTC. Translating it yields CASSVLGGDYNEQFF.

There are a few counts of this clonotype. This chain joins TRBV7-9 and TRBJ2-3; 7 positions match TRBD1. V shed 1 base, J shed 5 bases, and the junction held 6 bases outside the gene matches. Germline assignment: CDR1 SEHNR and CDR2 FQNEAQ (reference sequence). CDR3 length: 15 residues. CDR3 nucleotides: TGTGCCAGCAGCTTAGTAGGGGGCGGTGGAGATACGCAGTATTTT. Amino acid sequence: CASSLVGGGGDTQYF.

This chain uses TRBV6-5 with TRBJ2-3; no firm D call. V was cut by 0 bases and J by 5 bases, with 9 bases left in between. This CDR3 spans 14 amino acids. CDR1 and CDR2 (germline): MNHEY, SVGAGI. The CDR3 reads CASSYSWGKDTQYF. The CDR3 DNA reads TGTGCCAGCAGTTACTCCTGGGGTAAAGATACGCAGTATTTT.

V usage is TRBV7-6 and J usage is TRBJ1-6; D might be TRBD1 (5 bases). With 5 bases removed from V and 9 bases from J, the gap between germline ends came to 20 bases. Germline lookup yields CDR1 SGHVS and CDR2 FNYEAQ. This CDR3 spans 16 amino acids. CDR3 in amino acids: CASSPGAGRERSPLHF. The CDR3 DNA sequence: TGTGCCAGCAGCCCTGGCGCGGGCAGGGAACGTTCACCCCTCCACTTT.

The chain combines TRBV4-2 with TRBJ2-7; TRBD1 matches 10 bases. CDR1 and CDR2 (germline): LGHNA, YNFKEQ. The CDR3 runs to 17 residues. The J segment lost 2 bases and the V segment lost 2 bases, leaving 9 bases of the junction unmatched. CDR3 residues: CASSQSGGTGETYEQYF. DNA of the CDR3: TGTGCCAGCAGCCAATCCGGAGGGACAGGGGAGACCTACGAGCAGTACTTC.

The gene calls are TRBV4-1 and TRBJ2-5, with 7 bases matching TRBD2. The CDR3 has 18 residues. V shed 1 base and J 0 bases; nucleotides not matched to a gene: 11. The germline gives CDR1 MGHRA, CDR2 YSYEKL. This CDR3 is CASSQGLSGGSYQETQYF. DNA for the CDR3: TGCGCCAGCAGCCAAGGACTTTCGGGGGGATCGTACCAAGAGACCCAGTACTTC.